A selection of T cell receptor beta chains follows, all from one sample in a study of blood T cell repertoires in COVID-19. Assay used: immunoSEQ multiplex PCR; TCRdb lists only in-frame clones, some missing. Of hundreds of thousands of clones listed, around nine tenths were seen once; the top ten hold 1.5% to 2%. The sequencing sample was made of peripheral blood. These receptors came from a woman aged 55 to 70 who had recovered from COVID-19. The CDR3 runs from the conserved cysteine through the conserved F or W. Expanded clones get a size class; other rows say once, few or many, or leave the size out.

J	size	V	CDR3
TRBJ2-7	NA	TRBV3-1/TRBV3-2	CASSQDDSGFYEQYF
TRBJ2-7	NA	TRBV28	CASYPRQGSYEQYF
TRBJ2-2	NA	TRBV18	CASSLMTGDGGELFF
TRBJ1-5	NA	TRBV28	CASSLVPWGQGNQPQHF
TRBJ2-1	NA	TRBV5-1	CASSLGDRDYNEQFF
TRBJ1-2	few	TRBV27	CASRPRPGQGSGGYTF
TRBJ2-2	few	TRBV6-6	CASSLSRIAGGPEGSGELFF
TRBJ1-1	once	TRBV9	CASSVDSGLTAFF
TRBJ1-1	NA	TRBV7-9	CASSQSSGQNTEAFF
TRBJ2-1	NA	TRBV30	CAWALAGGRNEQFF
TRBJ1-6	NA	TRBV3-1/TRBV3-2	CASSPPVTGLSYNSPLHF
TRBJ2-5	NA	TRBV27	CASSKLAGGRETQYF
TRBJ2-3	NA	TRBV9	CASSVRLASTDTQYF
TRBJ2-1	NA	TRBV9	CASSVGPDRDYEQFF
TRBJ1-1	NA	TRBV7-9	CASSRIRVGYTEAFF
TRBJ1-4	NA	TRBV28	CASSLLDINEKLFF